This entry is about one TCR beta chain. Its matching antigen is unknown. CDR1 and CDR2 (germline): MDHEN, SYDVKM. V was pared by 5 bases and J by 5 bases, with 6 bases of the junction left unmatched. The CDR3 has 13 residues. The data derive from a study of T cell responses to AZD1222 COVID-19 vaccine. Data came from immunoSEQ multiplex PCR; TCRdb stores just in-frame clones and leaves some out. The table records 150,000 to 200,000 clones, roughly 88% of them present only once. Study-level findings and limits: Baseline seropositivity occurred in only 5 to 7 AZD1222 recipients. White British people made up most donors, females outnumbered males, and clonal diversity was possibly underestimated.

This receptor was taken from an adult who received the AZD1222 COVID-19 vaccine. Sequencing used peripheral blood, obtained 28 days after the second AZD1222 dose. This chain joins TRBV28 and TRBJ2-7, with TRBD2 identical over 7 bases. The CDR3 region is CASSRGGRDEQYF. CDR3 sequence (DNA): TGTGCCAGCAGTAGGGGCGGGAGAGACGAGCAGTACTTC.